These T cell receptor beta chains were read from a single sample in a study of PD-L1 blockade in urothelial cancer. Assay used: immunoSEQ multiplex PCR; TCRdb lists only in-frame clones, some missing. The table records tens of thousands of clones, around three quarters of them present only once. This specimen consisted of PBMCs, obtained around atezolizumab (anti-PD-L1) treatment. These TCRs come from a man aged 65-85 years with urothelial cancer. The CDR3 runs from the conserved cysteine through the conserved F or W. Each record gives: J gene, D gene, clone size, CDR3 length, V gene, CDR3 DNA, CDR3 protein. D genes are given only for firm matches. Clone sizes are given selectively: once, few, many, or a class where the clone is expanded.

TRBJ2-3,NA,NA,14,TRBV4-3,TGCGCCAGCAGCCAAGAACTGGGCACAGATACGCAGTATTTT,CASSQELGTDTQYF
TRBJ2-3,NA,NA,18,TRBV4-3,TGCGCCAGCAGCCAAGAATCAACGATAGCCGGTAGCACAGATACGCAGTATTTT,CASSQESTIAGSTDTQYF
TRBJ1-3,TRBD1,NA,14,TRBV12-5,TGTGCTAGTGGCCCGACAGGGTCCGGAAACACCATATATTTT,CASGPTGSGNTIYF
TRBJ2-7,TRBD2,few,14,TRBV7-9,TGTGCCAGCAGCCCTGTAGCGGGAACCTACGAGCAGTACTTC,CASSPVAGTYEQYF
TRBJ2-1,TRBD2,NA,14,TRBV29-1,TGCAGCGTGTCTAGCGGGAGTACCTACAATGAGCAGTTCTTC,CSVSSGSTYNEQFF
TRBJ1-1,NA,few,12,TRBV30,TGTGCCTTGTTCAGTATGAACACTGAAGCTTTCTTT,CALFSMNTEAFF
TRBJ2-7,TRBD2,NA,14,TRBV4-1,TGCGCCAGCAGCCCCCCGGGGGGAATCTACGAGCAGTACTTC,CASSPPGGIYEQYF
TRBJ1-1,NA,NA,15,TRBV4-2,TGTGCCAGCAGCCAGGGGAACCGGGAGGACACTGAAGCTTTCTTT,CASSQGNREDTEAFF
TRBJ2-7,NA,NA,16,TRBV4-1,TGCGCCAGCAGCCCCACCGGTGGGCCCGGGGGCTACGAGCAGTACTTC,CASSPTGGPGGYEQYF
TRBJ1-1,NA,NA,15,TRBV5-4,TGTGCCAGCAGCCTAGATCGGTTAATTGCCACTGAAGCTTTCTTT,CASSLDRLIATEAFF
TRBJ1-2,TRBD1,NA,13,TRBV18,TGTGCCAGCTCAGCAGGGGGCGACTATGGCTACACCTTC,CASSAGGDYGYTF
TRBJ1-5,TRBD1,NA,15,TRBV18,TGTGCCAGCTCATCAACAGGGGGAGGACAGAAGCCCCAGCATTTT,CASSSTGGGQKPQHF
TRBJ1-5,NA,NA,17,TRBV28,TGTGCCAGCAGTTCGCCGCCCAGGGTCAGGAGCAATCAGCCCCAGCATTTT,CASSSPPRVRSNQPQHF
TRBJ2-3,TRBD1,NA,15,TRBV5-1,TGCGCCAGCAGCTTCGGGACAGGGGGCACAGATACGCAGTATTTT,CASSFGTGGTDTQYF
TRBJ1-1,NA,once,15,TRBV7-6,TGTGCCAGCAGCTTATCAGTGGTACGGAACACTGAAGCTTTCTTT,CASSLSVVRNTEAFF
TRBJ2-3,NA,NA,15,TRBV7-9,TGTGCCAGCAGCTTAGTGCTAGCGAGAACAGATACGCAGTATTTT,CASSLVLARTDTQYF
TRBJ2-7,TRBD1,NA,12,TRBV28,TGTGCCAGAGACAGGGCCTGGGAAGAGCAGTACTTC,CARDRAWEEQYF
TRBJ2-1,TRBD1,NA,18,TRBV15,TGTGCCACCAGCAGAGGAACCTTAGGGACAGGGGGATACAATGAGCAGTTCTTC,CATSRGTLGTGGYNEQFF
TRBJ2-5,NA,NA,15,TRBV7-2,TGTGCCAGCAGCTTAAGACGCCCCGCGGGGGAGACCCAGTACTTC,CASSLRRPAGETQYF
TRBJ2-5,TRBD2,NA,15,TRBV5-4,TGTGCCAGCAGCGCGGGACTAGCGGGGAAAGAGACCCAGTACTTC,CASSAGLAGKETQYF
TRBJ2-7,NA,NA,13,TRBV11-3,TGTGCCAGCAGCTTACTTACAGTCTACGAGCAGTACTTC,CASSLLTVYEQYF
TRBJ2-3,TRBD1,NA,15,TRBV5-1,TGCGCCAGCAGCTGGACAGGTGCGGGCACAGATACGCAGTATTTT,CASSWTGAGTDTQYF
TRBJ2-7,TRBD2,NA,15,TRBV28,TGTGCCAGCAGTTTGGGGGGAGCGGGAGGTTACGAGCAGTACTTC,CASSLGGAGGYEQYF
TRBJ2-5,NA,NA,13,TRBV5-1,TGCGCCAGCACCCAAGGGGGTCACGAGACCCAGTACTTC,CASTQGGHETQYF
TRBJ1-1,NA,NA,15,TRBV7-3,TGTGCCAGCAGCTTACGGGGGGGCGGGAACTCTGAAGCTTTCTTT,CASSLRGGGNSEAFF
TRBJ1-1,NA,NA,13,TRBV11-3,TGTGCCAGCAGCTTAGAAGGGGTTCGTGATCCTTTCTTT,CASSLEGVRDPFF
TRBJ2-1,TRBD1,NA,15,TRBV5-1,TGCGCCAGCAGCGAGGGACAGGGGGACAACAATGAGCAGTTCTTC,CASSEGQGDNNEQFF
TRBJ1-5,NA,NA,14,TRBV9,TGTGCCAGCAGCGTTGACGGGAGCAATCAGCCCCAGCATTTT,CASSVDGSNQPQHF
TRBJ2-6,NA,NA,16,TRBV5-6,TGTGCCAGCAGCCTGCGGACAGTCTCTGGGGCCAACGTCCTGACTTTC,CASSLRTVSGANVLTF
TRBJ1-2,TRBD1,NA,15,TRBV19,TGTGCCAGTAGTCCTACAGGGGGCGCGCTGGGTGGCTACACCTTC,CASSPTGGALGGYTF
TRBJ1-6,NA,NA,14,TRBV4-2,TGTGCCAGCAGCCAAACAGATTATAATTCACCCCTCCACTTT,CASSQTDYNSPLHF
TRBJ2-7,NA,once,12,TRBV28,TGTGCCAGCAGTTCGAGGCTCTACGAGCAGTACTTC,CASSSRLYEQYF
TRBJ1-2,TRBD1,NA,15,TRBV9,TGTGCCAGCAGCGCCCGGACAGGGATTAACTATGGCTACACCTTC,CASSARTGINYGYTF
TRBJ2-6,NA,NA,16,TRBV7-2,TGTGCCAGCAGCACCACAGGGTTTGTTGGGGCCAACGTCCTGACTTTC,CASSTTGFVGANVLTF
TRBJ2-7,TRBD1,NA,14,TRBV11-3,TGTGCCAGCAGCCGCGGACAGGGGTTCGACGAGCAGTACTTC,CASSRGQGFDEQYF